The TCR beta chain under discussion was sequenced for a study of T cell responses to AZD1222 COVID-19 vaccine. Study findings and constraints: There were mostly white British donors and more females than males, and clonal diversity was possibly underestimated.

The CDR3 is made up of 13 amino acids. The J segment lost 6 bases and the V segment lost 5 bases, leaving 6 bases of the junction unmatched. Germline V gene data show CDR1 as SGHTA and CDR2 as FQGTGA. This clone was seen a handful of times. Antigen specificity is unknown. TCRdb's copy holds only in-frame clones and misses some; the assay was immunoSEQ multiplex PCR. The table lists about 190,000 clones, about 90% of them singletons, with less than 3% in the top ten. This rearrangement joins TRBV7-3 to TRBJ1-1; 7 bases map to TRBD1. The sample in question was peripheral blood, obtained on day 0 of MenACWY control vaccination. The receptor was isolated from an adult in good health. CDR3 in amino acids: CASSVNRGSEAFF. CDR3 coding DNA: TGTGCCAGCAGCGTAAACAGGGGATCTGAAGCTTTCTTT.